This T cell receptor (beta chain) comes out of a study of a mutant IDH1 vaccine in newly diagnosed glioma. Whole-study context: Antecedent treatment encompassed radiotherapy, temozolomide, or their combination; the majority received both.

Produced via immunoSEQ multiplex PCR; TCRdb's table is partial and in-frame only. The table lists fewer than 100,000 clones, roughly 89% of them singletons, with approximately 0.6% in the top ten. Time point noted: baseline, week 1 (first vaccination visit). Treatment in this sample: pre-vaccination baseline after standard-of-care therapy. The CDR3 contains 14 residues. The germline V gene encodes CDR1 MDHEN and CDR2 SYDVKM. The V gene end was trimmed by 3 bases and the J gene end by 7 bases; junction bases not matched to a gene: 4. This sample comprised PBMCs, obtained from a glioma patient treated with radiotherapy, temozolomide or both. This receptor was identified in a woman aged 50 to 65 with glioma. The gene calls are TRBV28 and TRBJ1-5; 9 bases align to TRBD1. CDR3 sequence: CASSFLQGAQPQHF. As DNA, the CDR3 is TGTGCCAGCAGTTTCCTACAGGGGGCACAGCCCCAGCATTTT.